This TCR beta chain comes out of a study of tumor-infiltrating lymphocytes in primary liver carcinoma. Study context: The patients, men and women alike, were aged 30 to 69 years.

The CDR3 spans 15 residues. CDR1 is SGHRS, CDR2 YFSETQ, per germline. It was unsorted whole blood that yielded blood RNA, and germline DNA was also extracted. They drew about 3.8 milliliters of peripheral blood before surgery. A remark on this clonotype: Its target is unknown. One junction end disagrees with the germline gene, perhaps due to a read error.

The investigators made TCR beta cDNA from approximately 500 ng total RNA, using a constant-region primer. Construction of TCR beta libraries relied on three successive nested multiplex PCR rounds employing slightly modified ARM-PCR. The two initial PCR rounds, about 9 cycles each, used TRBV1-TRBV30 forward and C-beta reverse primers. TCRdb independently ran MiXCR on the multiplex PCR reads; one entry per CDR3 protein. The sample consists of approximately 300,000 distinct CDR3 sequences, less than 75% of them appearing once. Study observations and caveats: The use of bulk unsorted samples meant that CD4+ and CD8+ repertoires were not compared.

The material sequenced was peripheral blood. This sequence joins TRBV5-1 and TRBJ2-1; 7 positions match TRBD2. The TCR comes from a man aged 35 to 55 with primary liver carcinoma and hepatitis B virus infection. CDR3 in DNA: TGCGGCAGCAGCGATCCTAGCGGTTTCTACAATGAGCAGTTCTTC. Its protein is CGSSDPSGFYNEQFF.